This TCR beta chain was obtained from a study of OX40 agonist ivuxolimab in advanced cancers. Overall study: A mean age of 60 years, range about 20 to 85, was recorded, and approximately 79% were male. Whole-study findings and limits: Determination of antigen specificity was not performed for the expanded peripheral T cells. With doses of 0.1 to 3.0 mg/kg, CD4+ and CD8+ blood T cells had undergone clonal expansion by week 6.

A remark on this clone: What it recognizes is unknown.

Method: immunoSEQ multiplex PCR; TCRdb's copy keeps in-frame clones and lacks some. The table has 18,000 or so clones, more than 60% seen once. CDR1 and CDR2 from the germline V gene are MNHEY and SVGAGI. This CDR3 has 11 amino acids. The V end lost 3 bases, the J end lost 5 bases, and 4 bases lay between the germline ends. The specimen was CD4+ or CD8+ T cells sorted from blood, collected in a trial of the OX40 agonist ivuxolimab. V gene TRBV6-5 combines with J gene TRBJ2-5; D is undetermined. The clonotype was recovered from an adult with an advanced solid tumor such as melanoma, head and neck, liver or kidney cancer. CDR3 coding DNA: TGTGCCAGCAGTTATGTCGAGACCCAGTACTTC. Translated, it gives CASSYVETQYF.